The T cell receptor (beta chain) under discussion was sequenced for a study of OX40 agonist ivuxolimab in advanced cancers. Study-wide context: Three partial responders included one hepatocellular carcinoma patient and two cutaneous melanoma patients.

Patients with a history of autoimmune disease or on systemic immunosuppression were excluded. The ends lost 1 base at V and 0 bases at J; junction bases unmatched: 3. The CDR3 consists of 16 residues. Looked up from germline, CDR1 is SGHAT and CDR2 is FQNNGV. The method was immunoSEQ multiplex PCR; TCRdb's version includes in-frame clones alone and lacks a portion of them. The table includes 65,000 to 95,000 clones, more than 70% detected once. This specimen consisted of CD4+ or CD8+ T cells sorted from blood, obtained in a trial of the OX40 agonist ivuxolimab. The origin of this receptor is an adult with an advanced solid tumor such as melanoma, head and neck, liver or kidney cancer. The chain joins TRBV11-2 to TRBJ2-7; 10 nucleotides agree with TRBD2. The CDR3 loop reads CASSLVLAGPSYEQYF. The CDR3 region has the DNA TGTGCCAGCAGCTTAGTACTAGCGGGGCCCTCCTACGAGCAGTACTTC.